This T cell receptor (beta chain) was documented in a study of tumor-infiltrating lymphocytes in primary liver carcinoma. The wider study: Patients, male and female, were 30 to 69 years old. Samples returned roughly 3.5 to 8 million productive TCRbeta reads, a yield that was similar across tissue types. Study-level results: Only about 7.5-24% of top clones showed up in all five tumor regions.

A constant-region primer primed TCR beta cDNA synthesis from about 550 ng of total RNA. Three nested multiplex PCR rounds, a slightly modified ARM-PCR method, built the TCR beta libraries. PCR rounds one and two used TRBV1-TRBV30 forward primers with a C-beta reverse primer for 10 cycles each. A single record per CDR3 protein comes from TCRdb applying MiXCR to the multiplex PCR reads. The sample has roughly 50,000 distinct CDR3 sequences, about 73% seen once. On this clonotype: Its target is unknown. Its ends do not fully match the called genes, so a read error is possible.

The study co-extracted DNA and RNA from around 20-30 mg of unsorted bulk tissue. By surgical resection, the patients were treated for their primary liver carcinoma. The CDR3 sequence is 17 residues long. CDR1 MNHEY and CDR2 SVGAGI come from the germline V gene. The chain employs TRBV6-5 and TRBJ1-6; possible D gene TRBD1, 6 bases. The receptor comes from a man in his forties or fifties with primary liver carcinoma and hepatitis B virus infection. The source material was liver tumor tissue from sampling region 2. Subset specified: tumor region T2, inferior pole. CDR3 region: CASGPTHGTFYNSPLQF. The CDR3, as DNA: TGTGCTAGCGGTCCCACACATGGGACATTTTATAATTCACCCCTCCAGTTT.